This TCR beta chain originates from a study of human T cells and chemical hapten exposure. Extraction of total RNA was performed on unfractionated whole blood. V lost 4 bases to trimming and J lost 2 bases, with 14 bases between them. Germline V gene lookup returns CDR1 MGHRA and CDR2 YSYEKL. The length of the CDR3 is 15 residues. This clonotype appeared many times. Per the original data handling: Sequenced samples showed a median of around 91,000 TCRs each, with counts running from about 22,000 to 700,000. Using its own MiXCR run on the 5' RACE reads, TCRdb lists one record per CDR3 protein. TCRdb, not the authors, supplied the V and J calls. The repertoire holds 120,000 to 150,000 distinct CDR3 sequences, with 4.1% as singletons.

The chain combines TRBV4-1 with TRBJ1-2; a possible D gene is TRBD1 (6 bases). The clonotype comes from a female donor in good health. The CDR3: CASSRDRGQNYGYTF. The CDR3 DNA follows: TGCGCCAGCAGCCGAGATCGCGGACAGAACTATGGCTACACCTTC.